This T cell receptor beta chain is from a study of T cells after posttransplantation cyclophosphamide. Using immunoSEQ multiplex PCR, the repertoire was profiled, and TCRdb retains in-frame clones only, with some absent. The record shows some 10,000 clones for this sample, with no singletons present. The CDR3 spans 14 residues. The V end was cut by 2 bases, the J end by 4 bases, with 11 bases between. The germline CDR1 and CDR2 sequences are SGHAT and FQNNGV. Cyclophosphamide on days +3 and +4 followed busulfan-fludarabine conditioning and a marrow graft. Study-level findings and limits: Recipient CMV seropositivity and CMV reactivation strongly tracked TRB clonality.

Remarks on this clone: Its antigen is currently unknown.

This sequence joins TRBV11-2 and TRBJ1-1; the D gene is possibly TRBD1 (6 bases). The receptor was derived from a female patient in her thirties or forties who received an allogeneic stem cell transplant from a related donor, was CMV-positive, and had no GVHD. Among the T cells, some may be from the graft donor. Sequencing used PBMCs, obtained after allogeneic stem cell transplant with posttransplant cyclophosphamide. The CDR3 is CASSLRGFLTEAFF. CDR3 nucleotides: TGTGCCAGCAGCTTAAGGGGGTTCCTCACTGAAGCTTTCTTT.